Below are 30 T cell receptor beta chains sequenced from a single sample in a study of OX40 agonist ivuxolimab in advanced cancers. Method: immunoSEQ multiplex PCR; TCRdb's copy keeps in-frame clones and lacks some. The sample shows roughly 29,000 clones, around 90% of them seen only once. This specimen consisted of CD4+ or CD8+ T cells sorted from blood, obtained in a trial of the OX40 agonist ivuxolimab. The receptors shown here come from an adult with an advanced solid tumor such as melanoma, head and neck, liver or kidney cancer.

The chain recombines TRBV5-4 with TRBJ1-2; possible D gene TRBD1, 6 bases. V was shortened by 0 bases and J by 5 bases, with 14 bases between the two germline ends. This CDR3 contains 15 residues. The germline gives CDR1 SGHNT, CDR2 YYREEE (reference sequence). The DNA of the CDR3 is TGTGCCAGCAGCTTGGGGTGGGGACAAGTATATGGCTACACCTTC. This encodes CASSLGWGQVYGYTF.

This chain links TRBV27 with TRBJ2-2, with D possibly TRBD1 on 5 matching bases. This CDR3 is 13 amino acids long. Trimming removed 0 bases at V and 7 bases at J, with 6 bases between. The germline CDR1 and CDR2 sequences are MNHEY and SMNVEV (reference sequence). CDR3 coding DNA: TGTGCCAGCAGTTTATCAGGGGACGGGGAGCTGTTTTTT. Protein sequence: CASSLSGDGELFF.

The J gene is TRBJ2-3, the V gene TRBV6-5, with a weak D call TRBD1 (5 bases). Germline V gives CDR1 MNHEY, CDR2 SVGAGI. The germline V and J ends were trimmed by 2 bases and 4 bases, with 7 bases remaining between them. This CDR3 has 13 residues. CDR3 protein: CASSYRTSDTQYF. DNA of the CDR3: TGTGCCAGCAGTTACCGGACATCAGATACGCAGTATTTT.

In nucleotides, the CDR3 is TGTGCCAGCAGCGGGGGACAGCAAGAGACCCAGTACTTC. Translating gives CASSGGQQETQYF. The rearrangement joins TRBV16 to TRBJ2-5; TRBD1 matches at 7 bases. The CDR3 sequence is 13 residues long. CDR1 is KGHSY, CDR2 FQNENV, per germline. Unmatched junction bases numbered 2, after V lost 5 bases and J lost 2 bases.

The CDR3: CASSLRREQFF. The CDR3 nucleotides read TGTGCCAGTAGTTTACGTCGTGAGCAGTTCTTC. V and J are TRBV19 and TRBJ2-1; D not resolved. Trimming took 5 bases from V and 9 from J, leaving 8 bases between them. The CDR3 sequence is 11 residues long. Germline loops: CDR1 LNHDA, CDR2 SQIVND (reference sequence).

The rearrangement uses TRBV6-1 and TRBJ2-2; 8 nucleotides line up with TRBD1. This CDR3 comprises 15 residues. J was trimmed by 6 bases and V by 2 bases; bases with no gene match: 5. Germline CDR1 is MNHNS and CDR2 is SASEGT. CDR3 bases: TGTGCCAGCAGTGAATCAGGGGGCAGGTCCGGGGAGCTGTTTTTT. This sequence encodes CASSESGGRSGELFF.

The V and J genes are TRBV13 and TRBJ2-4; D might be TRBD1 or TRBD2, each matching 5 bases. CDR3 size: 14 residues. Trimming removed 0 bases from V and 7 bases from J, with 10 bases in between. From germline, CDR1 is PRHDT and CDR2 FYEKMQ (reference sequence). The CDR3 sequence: CASSLGGEVNIQYF. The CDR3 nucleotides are TGTGCCAGCAGCTTAGGGGGGGAAGTGAACATTCAGTACTTC.

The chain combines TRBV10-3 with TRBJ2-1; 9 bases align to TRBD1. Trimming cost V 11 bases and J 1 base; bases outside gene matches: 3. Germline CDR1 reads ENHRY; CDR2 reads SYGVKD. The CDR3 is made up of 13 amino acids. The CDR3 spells CAAGTGSYNEQFF. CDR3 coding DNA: TGTGCCGCCGGGACAGGGTCCTACAATGAGCAGTTCTTC.

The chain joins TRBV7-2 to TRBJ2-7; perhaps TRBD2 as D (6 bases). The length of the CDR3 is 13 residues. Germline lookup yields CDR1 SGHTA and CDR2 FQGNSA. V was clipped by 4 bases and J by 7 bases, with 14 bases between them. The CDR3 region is CASSSREGREQYF. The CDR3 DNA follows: TGTGCCAGCAGCTCCAGGGAAGGGAGGGAGCAGTACTTC.

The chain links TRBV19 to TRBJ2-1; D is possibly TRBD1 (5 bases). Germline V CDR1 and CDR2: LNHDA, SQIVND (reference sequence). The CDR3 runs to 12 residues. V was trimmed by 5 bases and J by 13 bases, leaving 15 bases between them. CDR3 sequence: CASSQLDSIQFF. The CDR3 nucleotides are TGTGCCAGTAGTCAGCTCGACAGTATCCAGTTCTTC.

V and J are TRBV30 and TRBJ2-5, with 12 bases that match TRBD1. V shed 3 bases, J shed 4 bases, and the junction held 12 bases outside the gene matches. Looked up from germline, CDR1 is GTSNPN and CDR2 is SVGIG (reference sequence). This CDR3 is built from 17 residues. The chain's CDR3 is CAWSPSPGQGARETQYF. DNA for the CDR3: TGTGCCTGGAGCCCCTCCCCGGGACAGGGGGCGAGAGAGACCCAGTACTTC. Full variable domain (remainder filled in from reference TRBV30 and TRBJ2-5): SQTIHQWPATLVQPVGSPLSLECTVEGTSNPNLYWYRQAAGRGLQLLFYSVGIGQISSEVPQNLSASRPQDRQFILSSKKLLLSDSGFYLCAWSPSPGQGARETQYFGPGTRLLVL.

The CDR3 nucleotides read TGTGCCAGCAGCAAAACAGGGGGCGCAGCGCTAGAGACCCAGTACTTC. Amino acid sequence: CASSKTGGAALETQYF. The chain links TRBV7-8 to TRBJ2-5; 9 nucleotides align to TRBD1. CDR3 length: 16 residues. The V gene end was trimmed by 5 bases and the J gene end by 4 bases; junction bases not matched to a gene: 11. Germline lookup yields CDR1 SGHVS and CDR2 FQNEAQ.

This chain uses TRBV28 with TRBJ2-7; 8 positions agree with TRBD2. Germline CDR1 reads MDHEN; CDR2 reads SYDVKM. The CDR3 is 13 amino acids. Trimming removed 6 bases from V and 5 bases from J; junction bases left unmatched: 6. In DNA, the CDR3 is TGTGCCAGCAGCGGGGGGGGGAGCGACGAGCAGTACTTC. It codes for CASSGGGSDEQYF.

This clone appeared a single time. The CDR3, as DNA: TGTGCCAGCAGCTCCTGGAAAACGGGACAGGGGGTGGGCGAGCAGTACTTC. Translation: CASSSWKTGQGVGEQYF. The V and J genes are TRBV7-9 and TRBJ2-7, with 11 bases that match TRBD1. V lost 4 bases, J lost 6 bases, and 14 bases stayed unmatched. This CDR3 comprises 17 residues. Germline V gene lookup returns CDR1 SEHNR and CDR2 FQNEAQ (reference sequence).

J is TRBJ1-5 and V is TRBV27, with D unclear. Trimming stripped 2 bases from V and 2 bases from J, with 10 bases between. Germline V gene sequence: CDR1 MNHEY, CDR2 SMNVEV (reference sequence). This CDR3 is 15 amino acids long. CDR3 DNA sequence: TGTGCCAGCAGTTTAGGTTATACTGGCAATCAGCCCCAGCATTTT. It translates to CASSLGYTGNQPQHF.

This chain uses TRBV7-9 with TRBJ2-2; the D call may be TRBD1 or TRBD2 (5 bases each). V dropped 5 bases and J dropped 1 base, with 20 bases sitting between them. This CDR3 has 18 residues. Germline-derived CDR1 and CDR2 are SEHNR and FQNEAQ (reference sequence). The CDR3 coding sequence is TGTGCCAGCAGCCATCCCCGGGACCACGTATGGAACACCGGGGAGCTGTTTTTT. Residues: CASSHPRDHVWNTGELFF.

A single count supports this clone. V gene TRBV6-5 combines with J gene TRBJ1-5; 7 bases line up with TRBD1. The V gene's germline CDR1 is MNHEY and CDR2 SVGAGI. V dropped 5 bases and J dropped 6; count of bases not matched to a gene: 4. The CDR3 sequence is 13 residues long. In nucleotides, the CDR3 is TGTGCCAGCAGTGAGACAGGGCGTCAGCCCCAGCATTTT. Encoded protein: CASSETGRQPQHF.

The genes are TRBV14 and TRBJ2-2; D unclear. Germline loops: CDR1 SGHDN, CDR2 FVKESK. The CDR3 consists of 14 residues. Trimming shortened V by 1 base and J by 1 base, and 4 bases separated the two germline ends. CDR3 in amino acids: CASSQVVNTGELFF. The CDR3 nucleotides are TGTGCCAGCAGCCAAGTGGTGAACACCGGGGAGCTGTTTTTT.

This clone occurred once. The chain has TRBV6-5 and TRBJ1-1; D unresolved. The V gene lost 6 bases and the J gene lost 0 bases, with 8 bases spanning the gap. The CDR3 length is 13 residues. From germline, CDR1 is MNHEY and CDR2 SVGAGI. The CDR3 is CASSSNMNTEAFF. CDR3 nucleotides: TGTGCCAGCAGCTCGAACATGAACACTGAAGCTTTCTTT.

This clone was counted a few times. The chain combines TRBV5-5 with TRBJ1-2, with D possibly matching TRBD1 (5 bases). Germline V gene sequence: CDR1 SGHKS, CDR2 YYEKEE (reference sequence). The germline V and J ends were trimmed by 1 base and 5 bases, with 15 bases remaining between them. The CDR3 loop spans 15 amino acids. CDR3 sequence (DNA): TGTGCCAGCAGCTTGCGCAGCGAGGGACCTTATGGCTACACCTTC. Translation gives CASSLRSEGPYGYTF.

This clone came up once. Here the CDR3 DNA reads TGCGCCAGCAGCCAAGGTGATCTGGGACTAGCCGGCGGAGATACGCAGTATTTT. This translates into CASSQGDLGLAGGDTQYF. This chain joins TRBV4-3 and TRBJ2-3, with 9 bases matching TRBD2. The CDR3 runs to 18 residues. Trimming took 1 base from V and 5 from J; bases not matched to a gene: 13. The germline gives CDR1 LGHNA, CDR2 YSLEER.

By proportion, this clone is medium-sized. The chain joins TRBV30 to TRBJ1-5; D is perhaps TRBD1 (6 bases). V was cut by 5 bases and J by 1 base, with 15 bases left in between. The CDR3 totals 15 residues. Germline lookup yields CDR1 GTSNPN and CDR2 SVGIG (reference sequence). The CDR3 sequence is CAWANGDNSNQPQHF. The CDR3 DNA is TGTGCCTGGGCCAACGGGGACAACAGCAATCAGCCCCAGCATTTT. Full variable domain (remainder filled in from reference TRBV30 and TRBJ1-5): SQTIHQWPATLVQPVGSPLSLECTVEGTSNPNLYWYRQAAGRGLQLLFYSVGIGQISSEVPQNLSASRPQDRQFILSSKKLLLSDSGFYLCAWANGDNSNQPQHFGDGTRLSIL.

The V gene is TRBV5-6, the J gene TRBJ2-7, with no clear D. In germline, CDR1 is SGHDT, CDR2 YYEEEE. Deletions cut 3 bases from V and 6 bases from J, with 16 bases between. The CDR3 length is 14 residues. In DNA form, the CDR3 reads TGTGCCAGCAGCTCGACATCGTTTGGCCTCGAGCAGTACTTC. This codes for CASSSTSFGLEQYF.

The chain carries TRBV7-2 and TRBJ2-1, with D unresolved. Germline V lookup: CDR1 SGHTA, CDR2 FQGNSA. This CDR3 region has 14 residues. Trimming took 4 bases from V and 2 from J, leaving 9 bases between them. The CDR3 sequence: CASSSSLAYNEQFF. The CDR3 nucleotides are TGTGCCAGCAGCTCGAGTCTAGCCTACAATGAGCAGTTCTTC.

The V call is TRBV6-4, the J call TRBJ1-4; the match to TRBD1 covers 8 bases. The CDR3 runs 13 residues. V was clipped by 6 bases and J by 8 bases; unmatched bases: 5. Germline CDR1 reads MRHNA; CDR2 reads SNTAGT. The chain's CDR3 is CASRDRGGEKLFF. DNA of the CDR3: TGTGCCAGCAGAGACAGGGGCGGCGAAAAACTGTTTTTT.

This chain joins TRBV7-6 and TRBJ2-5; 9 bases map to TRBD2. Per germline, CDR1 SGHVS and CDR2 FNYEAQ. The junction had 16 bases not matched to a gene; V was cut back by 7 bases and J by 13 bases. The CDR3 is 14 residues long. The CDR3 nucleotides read TGTGCCAGCACCCTAGAACTCGCGGGGGGGCTCCCGTACTTC. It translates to CASTLELAGGLPYF.

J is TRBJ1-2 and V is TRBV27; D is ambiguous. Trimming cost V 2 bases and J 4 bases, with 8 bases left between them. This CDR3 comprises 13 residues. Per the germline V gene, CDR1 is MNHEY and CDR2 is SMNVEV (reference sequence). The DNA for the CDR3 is TGTGCCAGCAGTTTAAACCCCCGCTATGGCTACACCTTC. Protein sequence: CASSLNPRYGYTF.

CDR3: CASSVVPVEDTEAFF. CDR3 DNA sequence: TGCGCCAGCAGTGTGGTCCCGGTGGAGGACACTGAAGCTTTCTTT. The chain uses TRBV10-1 and TRBJ1-1; D is ambiguous. V lost 4 bases to trimming and J lost 3 bases, with 15 bases between them. Germline CDR1 reads WNHNN; CDR2 reads SYGVQD (reference sequence). This CDR3 has 15 amino acids.

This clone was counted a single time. The chain's CDR3 is CASSISALSSYEQYF. In DNA, the CDR3 is TGTGCCAGTAGTATTTCCGCCTTGAGCTCCTACGAGCAGTACTTC. The V gene is TRBV19, the J gene TRBJ2-7; D unclear. This CDR3 contains 15 residues. Germline values: CDR1 LNHDA, CDR2 SQIVND (reference sequence). The V gene lost 3 bases and the J gene lost 0 bases, with 12 bases spanning the gap.

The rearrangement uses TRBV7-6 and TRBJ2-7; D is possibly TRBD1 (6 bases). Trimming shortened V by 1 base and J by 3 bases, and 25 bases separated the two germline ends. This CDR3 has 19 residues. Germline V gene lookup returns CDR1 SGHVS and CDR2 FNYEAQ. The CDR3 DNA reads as TGTGCCAGCAGCTTAGGAAGAGGACAAGGGGGTTTTCGGGGCTACGAGCAGTACTTC. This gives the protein CASSLGRGQGGFRGYEQYF.